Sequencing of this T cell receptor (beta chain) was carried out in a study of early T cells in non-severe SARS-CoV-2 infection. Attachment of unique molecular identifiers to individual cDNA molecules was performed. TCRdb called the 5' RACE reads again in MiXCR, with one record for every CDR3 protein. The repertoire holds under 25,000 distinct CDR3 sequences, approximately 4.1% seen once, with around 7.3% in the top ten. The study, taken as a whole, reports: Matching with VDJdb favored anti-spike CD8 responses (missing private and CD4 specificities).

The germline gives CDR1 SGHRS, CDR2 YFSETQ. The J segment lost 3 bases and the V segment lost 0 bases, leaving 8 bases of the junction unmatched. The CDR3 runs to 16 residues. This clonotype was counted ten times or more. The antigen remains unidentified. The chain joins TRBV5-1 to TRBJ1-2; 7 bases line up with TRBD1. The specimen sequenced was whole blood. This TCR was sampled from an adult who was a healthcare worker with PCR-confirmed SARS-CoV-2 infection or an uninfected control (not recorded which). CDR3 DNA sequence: TGCGCCAGCAGCTTGGGAAGAGGGGGCGGCGACTATGGCTACACCTTC. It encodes CASSLGRGGGDYGYTF.